This T cell receptor (beta chain) was retrieved from a study of blood T cell repertoires in COVID-19. As for the study in general: T cells, B-cell-depleted T cells, or PBMCs provided the cDNA or gDNA that served as material.

In the authors' workflow: Estimation of nucleated cell counts was performed using reference gene primer amplification. Assay: immunoSEQ multiplex PCR; the TCRdb copy retains only in-frame clones and omits some. Clonal size and the V and J genes are those of that table, whereas D and trimming came from the DNA. The data contain more than 110,000 clones, roughly 80% of them singletons. Germline V CDR1 and CDR2: LNHDA, SQIVND (reference sequence). The CDR3 has 16 residues. V was clipped by 6 bases and J by 1 base; unmatched bases: 7. Source material: peripheral blood. The receptor was isolated from a human donor in a cohort sampled during active COVID-19. The V and J genes are TRBV19 and TRBJ1-5; TRBD1 matches 9 bases. Here the CDR3 DNA reads TGTGCCAGTAGGGGAGGGGGGACAGGGAGCAATCAGCCCCAGCATTTT. It translates to CASRGGGTGSNQPQHF. Using reference TRBV19 and TRBJ1-5 for the parts outside the CDR3, the full variable domain is DGGITQSPKYLFRKEGQNVTLSCEQNLNHDAMYWYRQDPGQGLRLIYYSQIVNDFQKGDIAEGYSVSREKKESFPLTVTSAQKNPTAFYLCASRGGGTGSNQPQHFGDGTRLSIL.